The source of this T cell receptor beta chain is a study of T cell repertoires in cytomegalovirus infection. TCRdb reprocessed the reads with MiXCR, giving one entry per CDR3 protein. Of hundreds of thousands of distinct CDR3 sequences in the sample, 20% to 25% are singletons; the top ten hold 7.5% to 9%. Germline CDR1 and CDR2: DFQATT and SNEGSKA (reference sequence). This CDR3 contains 16 residues. After removal of 3 bases from V and 1 base from J, the junction contained 12 bases not matched to a gene. The sample consisted of CD8+ T cells from PBMCs. The sequence was collected from a human donor in good health (CMV status not recorded). Some clones in this sample may be carry-over from other donors' samples. The V call is TRBV20-1, the J call TRBJ2-7; TRBD1 aligns across 7 bases. This CDR3 reads CSARGLLTGISYEQYV. CDR3 nucleotides: TGCAGTGCTAGGGGGCTCCTGACAGGGATTTCCTACGAGCAGTACGTC.